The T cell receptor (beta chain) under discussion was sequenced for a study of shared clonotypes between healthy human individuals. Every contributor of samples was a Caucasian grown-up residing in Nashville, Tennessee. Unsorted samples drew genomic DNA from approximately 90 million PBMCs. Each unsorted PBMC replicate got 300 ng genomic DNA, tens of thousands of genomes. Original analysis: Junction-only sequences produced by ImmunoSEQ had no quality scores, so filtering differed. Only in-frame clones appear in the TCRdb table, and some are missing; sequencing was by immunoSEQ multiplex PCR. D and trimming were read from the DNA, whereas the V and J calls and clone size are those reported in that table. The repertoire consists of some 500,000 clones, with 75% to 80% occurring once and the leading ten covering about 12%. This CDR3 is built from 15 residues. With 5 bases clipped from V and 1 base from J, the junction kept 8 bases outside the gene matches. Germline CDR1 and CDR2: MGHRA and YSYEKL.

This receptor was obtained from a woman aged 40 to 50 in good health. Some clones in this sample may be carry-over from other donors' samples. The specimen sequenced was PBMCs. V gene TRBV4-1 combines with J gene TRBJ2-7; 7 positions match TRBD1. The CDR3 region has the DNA TGCGCCAGCAGCTACAGGGGTTTAGGGTCCTACGAGCAGTACTTC. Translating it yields CASSYRGLGSYEQYF.